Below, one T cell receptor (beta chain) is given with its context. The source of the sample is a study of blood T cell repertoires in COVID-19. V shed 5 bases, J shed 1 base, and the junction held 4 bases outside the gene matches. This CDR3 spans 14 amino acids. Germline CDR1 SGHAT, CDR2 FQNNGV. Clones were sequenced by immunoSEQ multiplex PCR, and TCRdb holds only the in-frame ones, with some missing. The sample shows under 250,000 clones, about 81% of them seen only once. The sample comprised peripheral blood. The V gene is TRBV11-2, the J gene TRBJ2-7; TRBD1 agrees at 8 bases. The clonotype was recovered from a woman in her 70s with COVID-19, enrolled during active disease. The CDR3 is CASSMNRGSYEQYF. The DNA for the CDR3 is TGTGCCAGCAGCATGAACAGGGGGTCCTACGAGCAGTACTTC.